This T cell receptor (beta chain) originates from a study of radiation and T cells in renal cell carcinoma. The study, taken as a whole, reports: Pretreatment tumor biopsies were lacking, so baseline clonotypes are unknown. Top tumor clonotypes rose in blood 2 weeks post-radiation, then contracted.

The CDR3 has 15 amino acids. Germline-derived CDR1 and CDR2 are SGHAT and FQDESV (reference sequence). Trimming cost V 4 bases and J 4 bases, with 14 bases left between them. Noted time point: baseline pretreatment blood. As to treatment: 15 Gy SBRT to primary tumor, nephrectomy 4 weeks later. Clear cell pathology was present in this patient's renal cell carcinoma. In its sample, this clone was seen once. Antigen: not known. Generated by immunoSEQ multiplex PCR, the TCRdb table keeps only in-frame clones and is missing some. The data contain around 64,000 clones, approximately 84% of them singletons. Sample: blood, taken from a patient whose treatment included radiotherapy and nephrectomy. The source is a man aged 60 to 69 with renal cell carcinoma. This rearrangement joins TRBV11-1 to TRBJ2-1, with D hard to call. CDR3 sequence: CASSSGPLRYNEQFF. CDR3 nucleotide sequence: TGTGCCAGCAGCTCCGGACCCTTGAGGTACAATGAGCAGTTCTTC.